Listed here are 19 T cell receptor beta chains from one sample, sequenced in a study of blood T cell repertoires in COVID-19. TCRdb's table, derived via immunoSEQ multiplex PCR, lists solely in-frame clones and lacks some. The sample consists of some 100,000 clones, 86% of them appearing once. The source material was peripheral blood. The receptors derive from a man in his sixties or seventies who had recovered from COVID-19.

The rearrangement joins TRBV6-2 or TRBV6-3 to TRBJ1-1; a possible D gene is TRBD1 (5 bases). Germline values: CDR1 MNHEY, CDR2 SVGEGT. Trimming removed 5 bases at V and 5 bases at J, with 15 bases between. The CDR3 spans 14 residues. In nucleotides, the CDR3 is TGTGCCAGCAGTCGCTCGGGGGTGCAAACTGAAGCTTTCTTT. Translated, it gives CASSRSGVQTEAFF.

The V call is TRBV19, the J call TRBJ2-1; a possible D gene is TRBD2 (6 bases). Germline V gene data show CDR1 as LNHDA and CDR2 as SQIVND (reference sequence). The CDR3 covers 13 residues. Trimming left V 9 bases short and J 5 bases short, with 14 bases between. CDR3 bases: TGTGCCAGCTCCGGGACTCCCAACAATGAGCAGTTCTTC. Its protein is CASSGTPNNEQFF. Supplemented by reference TRBV19 and TRBJ2-1, the full variable domain reads DGGITQSPKYLFRKEGQNVTLSCEQNLNHDAMYWYRQDPGQGLRLIYYSQIVNDFQKGDIAEGYSVSREKKESFPLTVTSAQKNPTAFYLCASSGTPNNEQFFGPGTRLTVL.

Worth noting for this clone: Compared with germline, one end of the junction differs, possibly owing to a read error. The gene calls are TRBV19 and TRBJ1-1, with 7 bases fitting TRBD1. Looked up from germline, CDR1 is LNHDA and CDR2 is SQIVND (reference sequence). This CDR3 is built from 14 residues. This chain's CDR3 is CASNIGGSHTEAFF. CDR3 nucleotides: TGTGCCAGTAATATAGGGGGCTCTCACACTGAAGCTTTCTTT. The entire variable domain, with the rest obtained from reference TRBV19 and TRBJ1-1, is as follows: DGGITQSPKYLFRKEGQNVTLSCEQNLNHDAMYWYRQDPGQGLRLIYYSQIVNDFQKGDIAEGYSVSREKKESFPLTVTSAQKNPTAFYLCASNIGGSHTEAFFGQGTRLTVV.

The genes are TRBV6-1 and TRBJ2-1, with a possible D match to TRBD1 (6 bases). Germline values: CDR1 MNHNS, CDR2 SASEGT. Trimming removed 4 bases from V and 4 bases from J, with 20 bases in between. CDR3 length equals 17 residues. CDR3 coding DNA: TGTGCCAGCAGTGCCCGACGAGGGGGAAATAGATACAATGAGCAGTTCTTC. Translation: CASSARRGGNRYNEQFF.

CDR3 bases: TGTGCCAGCAGTAGAAGCGGGGGCACCGGGGAGCTGTTTTTT. Residues: CASSRSGGTGELFF. The V call is TRBV6-2 or TRBV6-3, the J call TRBJ2-2; TRBD2 matches 8 bases. V was clipped by 5 bases and J by 4 bases; unmatched bases: 3. The length of the CDR3 is 14 residues. Germline CDR1 and CDR2: MNHEY and SVGEGT.

The V gene is TRBV5-1, the J gene TRBJ2-7; perhaps TRBD1 as D (5 bases). Germline loops: CDR1 SGHRS, CDR2 YFSETQ. Trimming took 3 bases from V and 0 from J, leaving 10 bases between them. The CDR3 contains 14 residues. Here the CDR3 DNA reads TGCGCCAGCAGCTCCCGACAGAGCTCCTACGAGCAGTACTTC. This sequence encodes CASSSRQSSYEQYF.

The chain joins TRBV7-6 to TRBJ2-3, with 10 bases fitting TRBD2. CDR3 length: 15 residues. J was trimmed by 5 bases and V by 3 bases; bases with no gene match: 5. Germline CDR1 is SGHVS and CDR2 is FNYEAQ. CDR3 sequence (DNA): TGTGCCAGCAGCTTTTCTAGCGGGGGCCAAGATACGCAGTATTTT. Its protein is CASSFSSGGQDTQYF.

The gene calls are TRBV5-1 and TRBJ1-1; D unclear. Germline CDR1 reads SGHRS; CDR2 reads YFSETQ. V dropped 4 bases and J dropped 0 bases, with 10 bases sitting between them. The CDR3 totals 14 residues. This CDR3 is CASSADGMNTEAFF. DNA of the CDR3: TGCGCCAGCAGCGCGGACGGGATGAACACTGAAGCTTTCTTT.

The CDR3 region is CASSLALAGDRQETQYF. CDR3 DNA sequence: TGCGCCAGCAGCTTGGCCCTAGCGGGAGATCGGCAAGAGACCCAGTACTTC. The rearrangement links TRBV5-1 to TRBJ2-5; 10 bases map to TRBD2. Trimming at V came to 0 bases and at J to 2 bases, leaving 7 bases not matched to a gene. The CDR3 runs 17 residues. Germline values: CDR1 SGHRS, CDR2 YFSETQ. Based on the CDR3 plus reference TRBV5-1 and TRBJ2-5, the full variable domain is KAGVTQTPRYLIKTRGQQVTLSCSPISGHRSVSWYQQTPGQGLQFLFEYFSETQRNKGNFPGRFSGRQFSNSRSEMNVSTLELGDSALYLCASSLALAGDRQETQYFGPGTRLLVL.

The V and J genes are TRBV6-5 and TRBJ2-1; D might be TRBD1 (5 bases). This CDR3 has 14 amino acids. Trimming left V 2 bases short and J 0 bases short, with 5 bases between. Germline lookup yields CDR1 MNHEY and CDR2 SVGAGI. The CDR3, as DNA: TGTGCCAGCAGTTACCAGGGCTCCTACAATGAGCAGTTCTTC. Translation: CASSYQGSYNEQFF.

This sequence joins TRBV18 and TRBJ1-3, with a weak D call TRBD1 (6 bases). From germline, CDR1 is KGHSH and CDR2 LQKENI. Trimming stripped 0 bases from V and 3 bases from J, with 12 bases between. The CDR3 length is 16 residues. The CDR3, as DNA: TGTGCCAGCTCACCACCGGGCAGGGGAAGTGGAAACACCATATATTTT. Protein product: CASSPPGRGSGNTIYF.

This chain connects TRBV5-6 to TRBJ1-3, with 9 nucleotides matching TRBD1. This CDR3 spans 14 amino acids. V lost 5 bases to trimming and J lost 3 bases; unmatched junction nucleotides: 3. Per the germline V gene, CDR1 is SGHDT and CDR2 is YYEEEE. The CDR3, as DNA: TGTGCCAGCAGACAGGGGGCAGATGGAAACACCATATATTTT. Translating it yields CASRQGADGNTIYF.

The J gene is TRBJ1-2, the V gene TRBV6-5; a weak D match, TRBD1 (5 bases). The V end lost 10 bases, the J end lost 3 bases, and 18 bases lay between the germline ends. Germline values: CDR1 MNHEY, CDR2 SVGAGI. The CDR3 has 14 amino acids. DNA of the CDR3: TGTGCCATAGCAAGGGGAGGCAGGGACTATGGCTACACCTTC. Its translation: CAIARGGRDYGYTF.

This rearrangement joins TRBV7-3 to TRBJ2-3; D is ambiguous. This CDR3 contains 13 residues. Germline V gene sequence: CDR1 SGHTA, CDR2 FQGTGA. V was clipped by 5 bases and J by 6 bases, with 12 bases between them. The CDR3 region is CASSPAGWDTQYF. CDR3 DNA sequence: TGTGCCAGCAGCCCCGCCGGTTGGGATACGCAGTATTTT.

V gene TRBV7-3 combines with J gene TRBJ2-2; 15 nucleotides match TRBD2. The CDR3 sequence is 20 residues long. Germline-derived CDR1 and CDR2 are SGHTA and FQGTGA. Losses at the gene ends were 4 bases for V and 4 bases for J; bases not matched to a gene: 13. The CDR3 is CASSSQGLAGGLFSTGELFF. The CDR3 DNA sequence: TGTGCCAGCAGCTCCCAGGGACTAGCGGGAGGCCTTTTTAGCACCGGGGAGCTGTTTTTT.

This chain connects TRBV7-2 to TRBJ1-1; D call uncertain. In germline, CDR1 is SGHTA, CDR2 FQGNSA. Trimming removed 5 bases from V and 0 bases from J, with 10 bases in between. The CDR3 consists of 14 residues. For the CDR3, the DNA is TGTGCCAGCAGCCGTCAGGTTATGAACACTGAAGCTTTCTTT. Translating it yields CASSRQVMNTEAFF.

The chain employs TRBV7-8 and TRBJ1-2; weak D call: TRBD1 (6 bases). The V end was cut by 5 bases, the J end by 8 bases, with 15 bases between. The germline CDR1 and CDR2 sequences are SGHVS and FQNEAQ. CDR3 size: 13 residues. The CDR3 nucleotides are TGTGCCAGCAGCCATCAGGGGTTTTGGGGCTACACCTTC. Its protein is CASSHQGFWGYTF.

V usage is TRBV30 and J usage is TRBJ1-3; tentatively, D is TRBD1 (5 bases). The CDR3 contains 16 residues. CDR1 and CDR2 from the germline V gene are GTSNPN and SVGIG (reference sequence). The V and J ends lost 0 bases and 3 bases respectively, with 15 bases between them. CDR3 region: CAWSVVPRASGNTIYF. The CDR3 DNA reads as TGTGCCTGGAGTGTAGTCCCCAGGGCTAGTGGAAACACCATATATTTT.

The chain employs TRBV6-5 and TRBJ2-3; TRBD2 is a possible D gene (7 bases). Germline-derived CDR1 and CDR2 are MNHEY and SVGAGI. The V and J ends lost 7 bases and 3 bases respectively, with 17 bases between them. This CDR3 has 15 residues. DNA of the CDR3: TGTGCCAGCACCGCAGAGGGGGGGCGGACAGATACGCAGTATTTT. This sequence encodes CASTAEGGRTDTQYF.